This T cell receptor (beta chain) is from a study of neoadjuvant nivolumab and ipilimumab in lung cancer. Whole-study findings and limits: Pathologic regression was not significantly tied to TCR clonality. TCR richness and clonality were higher in tumors than adjacent uninvolved lung. From pretherapy to surgery, tumor richness and clonality rose with dual therapy.

Losses at the gene ends were 0 bases for V and 9 bases for J; bases not matched to a gene: 6. The CDR3 loop spans 14 amino acids. The germline CDR1 and CDR2 sequences are SGHAT and FQNNGV. The data were produced by immunoSEQ multiplex PCR, yet TCRdb's version contains in-frame clones alone and is incomplete. This table has about 15,000 clones, less than 75% appearing once. As regards this clone: Its matching antigen is unknown.

Sequenced here: peripheral blood, sampled after neoadjuvant nivolumab, alone or with ipilimumab, at or shortly before surgery. The V gene is TRBV11-2, the J gene TRBJ2-3, with 7 bases lining up with TRBD1. The TCR sequence derives from an adult with non-small cell lung cancer. The CDR3 DNA reads as TGTGCCAGCAGCTTAGATACCGGGACAGCAACGCAGTATTTT. Its protein product is CASSLDTGTATQYF.